Given below is one T cell receptor (beta chain) in context. The specificity of this receptor is unknown. No quality values exist for individual bases; no much larger clone is one base distant. Sequencing took place on an Illumina HiSeq 2500. Quantitative 5'-RACE with molecular barcodes was the method used to prepare the TCR beta libraries. In the original analysis: A new computational method based on a probabilistic model of VDJ rearrangement was used to identify disease-linked TCR variants. TCRdb reworked the public reads: Q25 trimming with fastp, MiXCR clone assembly, productive beta chains retained. CDR3 protein sequences are deduplicated, and each keeps its most common genes and DNA. In this record, the V and J calls reflect TCRdb's handling and not the investigators' own analysis. This sample comprises roughly 370,000 distinct CDR3 sequences, 20% to 25% of them detected only once. The ten largest clonotypes hold about 17% of the sample.

These data originate in a study of CD8 T cells in ankylosing spondylitis (dated by TCRdb to the late 2010s). Broadly, across the study: To find TCR variants linked to disease, the study profiled T cell receptor beta repertoires in ankylosing spondylitis patients and healthy donors. The whole study cohort included over a hundred healthy donors and roughly 24 ankylosing spondylitis patients. Peripheral blood was sampled, and synovial fluid was also collected from ankylosing spondylitis patients.

From its cysteine to its phenylalanine, the CDR3 spans 14 amino acids. Only CDR3 DNA remains: 42 bases, in frame from the first base. V is clipped by 1 base and J by 4 bases, and the sequence between their germline boundaries is 11 bases long. Taken from the germline V gene, the CDR1 and CDR2 loops are SGHRS and YFSETQ. Overall results and qualifications from the work: The disease-linked clones were reported to be significantly enriched in matched synovial fluid samples from ankylosing spondylitis patients. In peripheral blood, the disease-linked clones were found at relatively low frequencies and had a CD8+ phenotype. Some motif variants had previously been reported in the synovial fluid and blood of reactive arthritis patients, which suggests shared mechanisms of disease initiation. A TCR beta motif of 7 or 8 highly homologous amino acid variants appeared characteristic of blood from ankylosing spondylitis patients.

The receptor's source is a male donor with ankylosing spondylitis. Recombination joined TRBV5-1 with TRBJ1-1, and possibly TRBD1, on 6 matching bases. Sample: blood, either unsorted or a sorted T cell fraction (not recorded which). This receptor has the CDR3 CASSLIPGATEAFF. The nucleotides read TGCGCCAGCAGCTTGATCCCGGGGGCCACTGAAGCTTTCTTT. This CDR3, with the reference TRBV5-1 and TRBJ1-1 proteins standing in past its ends, gives the full variable domain KAGVTQTPRYLIKTRGQQVTLSCSPISGHRSVSWYQQTPGQGLQFLFEYFSETQRNKGNFPGRFSGRQFSNSRSEMNVSTLELGDSALYLCASSLIPGATEAFFGQGTRLTVV.